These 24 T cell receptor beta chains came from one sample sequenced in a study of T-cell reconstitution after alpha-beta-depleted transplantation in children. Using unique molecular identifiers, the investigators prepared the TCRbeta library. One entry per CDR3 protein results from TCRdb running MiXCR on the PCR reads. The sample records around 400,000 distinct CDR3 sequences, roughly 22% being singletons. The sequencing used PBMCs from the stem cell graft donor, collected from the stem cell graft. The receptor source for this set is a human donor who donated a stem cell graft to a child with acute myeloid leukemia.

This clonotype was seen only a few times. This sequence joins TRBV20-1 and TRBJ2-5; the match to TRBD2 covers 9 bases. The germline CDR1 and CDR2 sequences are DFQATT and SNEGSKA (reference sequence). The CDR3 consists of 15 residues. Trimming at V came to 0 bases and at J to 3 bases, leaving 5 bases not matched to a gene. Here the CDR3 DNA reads TGCAGTGCTAGAGACCCAGCGGGAGGTAAAGAGACCCAGTACTTC. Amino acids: CSARDPAGGKETQYF.

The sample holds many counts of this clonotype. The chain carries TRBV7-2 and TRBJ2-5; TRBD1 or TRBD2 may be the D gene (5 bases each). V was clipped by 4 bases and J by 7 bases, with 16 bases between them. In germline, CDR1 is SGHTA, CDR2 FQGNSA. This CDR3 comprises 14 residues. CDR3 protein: CASSSTGTLGTQYF. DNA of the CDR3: TGTGCCAGCAGCTCGACCGGGACCCTGGGGACCCAGTACTTC.

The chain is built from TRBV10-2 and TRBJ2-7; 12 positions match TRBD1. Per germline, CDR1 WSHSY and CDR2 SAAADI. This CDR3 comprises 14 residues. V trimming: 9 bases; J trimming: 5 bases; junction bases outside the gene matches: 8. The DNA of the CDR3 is TGCGCCAGTCCGGGACAGGGGGCAGTCGACGAGCAGTACTTC. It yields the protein CASPGQGAVDEQYF.

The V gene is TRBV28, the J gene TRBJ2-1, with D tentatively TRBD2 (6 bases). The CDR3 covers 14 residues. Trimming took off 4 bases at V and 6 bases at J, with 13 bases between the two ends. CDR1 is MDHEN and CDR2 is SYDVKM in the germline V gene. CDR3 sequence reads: CASSSGTFFNEQFF. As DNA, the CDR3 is TGTGCCAGCAGTTCGGGGACTTTCTTCAATGAGCAGTTCTTC. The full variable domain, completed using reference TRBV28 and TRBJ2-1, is DVKVTQSSRYLVKRTGEKVFLECVQDMDHENMFWYRQDPGLGLRLIYFSYDVKMKEKGDIPEGYSVSREKKERFSLILESASTNQTSMYLCASSSGTFFNEQFFGPGTRLTVL.

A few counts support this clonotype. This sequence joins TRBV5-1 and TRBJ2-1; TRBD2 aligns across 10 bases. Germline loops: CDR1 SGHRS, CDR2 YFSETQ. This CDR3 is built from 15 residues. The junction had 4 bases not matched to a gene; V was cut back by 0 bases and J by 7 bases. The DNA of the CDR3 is TGCGCCAGCAGCTTGGCCGCGGGACTAGCGAATGAGCAGTTCTTC. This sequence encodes CASSLAAGLANEQFF.

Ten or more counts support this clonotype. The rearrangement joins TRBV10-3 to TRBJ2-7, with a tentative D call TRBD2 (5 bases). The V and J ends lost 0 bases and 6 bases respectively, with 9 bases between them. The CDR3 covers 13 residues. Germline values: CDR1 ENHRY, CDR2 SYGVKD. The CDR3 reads CAISESREGEQYF. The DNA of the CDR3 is TGTGCCATCAGTGAGTCCCGGGAAGGCGAGCAGTACTTC.

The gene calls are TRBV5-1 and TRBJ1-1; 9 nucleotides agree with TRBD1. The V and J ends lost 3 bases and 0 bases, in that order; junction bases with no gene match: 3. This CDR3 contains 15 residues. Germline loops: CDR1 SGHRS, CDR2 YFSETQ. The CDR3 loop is CASSWTGALNTEAFF. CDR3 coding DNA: TGCGCCAGCAGCTGGACAGGGGCTCTGAACACTGAAGCTTTCTTT.

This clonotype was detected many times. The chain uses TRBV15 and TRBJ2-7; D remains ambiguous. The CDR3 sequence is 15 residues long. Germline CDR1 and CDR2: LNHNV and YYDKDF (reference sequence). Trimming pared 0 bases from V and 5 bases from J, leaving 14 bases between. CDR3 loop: CATSRDRTRANEQYF. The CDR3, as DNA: TGTGCCACCAGCAGAGATCGTACCAGAGCCAACGAGCAGTACTTC.

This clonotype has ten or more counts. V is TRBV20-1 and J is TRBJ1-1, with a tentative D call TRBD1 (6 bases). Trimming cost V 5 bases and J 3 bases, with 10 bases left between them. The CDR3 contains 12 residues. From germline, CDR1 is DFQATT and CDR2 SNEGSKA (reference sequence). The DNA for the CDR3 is TGCAGTGCTTGCAGACAGGACACTGAAGCTTTCTTT. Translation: CSACRQDTEAFF.

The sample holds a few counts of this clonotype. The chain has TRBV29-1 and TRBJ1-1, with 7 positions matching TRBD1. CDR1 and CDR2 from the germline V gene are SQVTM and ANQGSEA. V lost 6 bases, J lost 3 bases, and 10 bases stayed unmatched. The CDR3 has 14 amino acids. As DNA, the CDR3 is TGCAGCGTGATGACAGGGAAGGGGGACACTGAAGCTTTCTTT. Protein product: CSVMTGKGDTEAFF.

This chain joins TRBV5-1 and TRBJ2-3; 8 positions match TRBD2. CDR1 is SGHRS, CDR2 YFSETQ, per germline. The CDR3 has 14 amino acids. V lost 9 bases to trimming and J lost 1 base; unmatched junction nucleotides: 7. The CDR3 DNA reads TGCGCCACCTCTAAAGCGGGAGGCACAGATACGCAGTATTTT. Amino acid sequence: CATSKAGGTDTQYF. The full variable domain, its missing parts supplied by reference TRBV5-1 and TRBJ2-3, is KAGVTQTPRYLIKTRGQQVTLSCSPISGHRSVSWYQQTPGQGLQFLFEYFSETQRNKGNFPGRFSGRQFSNSRSEMNVSTLELGDSALYLCATSKAGGTDTQYFGPGTRLTVL.

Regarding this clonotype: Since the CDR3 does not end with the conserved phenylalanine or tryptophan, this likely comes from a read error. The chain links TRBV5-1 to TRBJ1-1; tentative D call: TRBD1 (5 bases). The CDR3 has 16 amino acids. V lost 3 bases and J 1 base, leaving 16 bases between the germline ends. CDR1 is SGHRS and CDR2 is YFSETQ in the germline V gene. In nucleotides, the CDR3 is TGCGCCAGCAGCTCAGACCCCGGGACCTCGAACACTGAAGCTTTCTGT. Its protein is CASSSDPGTSNTEAFC.

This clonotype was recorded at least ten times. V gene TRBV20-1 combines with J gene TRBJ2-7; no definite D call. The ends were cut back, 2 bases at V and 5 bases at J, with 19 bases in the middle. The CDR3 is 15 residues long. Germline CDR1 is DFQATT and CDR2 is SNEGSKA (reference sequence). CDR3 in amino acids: CSARTFATGLDEQYF. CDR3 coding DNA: TGCAGTGCTAGAACTTTCGCGACTGGTTTGGACGAGCAGTACTTC.

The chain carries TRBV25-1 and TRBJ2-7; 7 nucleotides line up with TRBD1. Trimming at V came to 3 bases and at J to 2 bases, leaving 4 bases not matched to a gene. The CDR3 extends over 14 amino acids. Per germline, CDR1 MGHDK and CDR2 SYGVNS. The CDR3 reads CASSEGTATYEQYF. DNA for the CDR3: TGTGCCAGCAGTGAGGGGACAGCGACCTACGAGCAGTACTTC.

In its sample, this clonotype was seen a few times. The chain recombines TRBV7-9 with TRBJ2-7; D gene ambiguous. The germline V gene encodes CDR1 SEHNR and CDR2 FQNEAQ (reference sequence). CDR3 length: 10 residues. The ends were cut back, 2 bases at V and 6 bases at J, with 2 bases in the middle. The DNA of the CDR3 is TGTGCCAGCAGCTTAACCGAGCAGTACTTC. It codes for CASSLTEQYF.

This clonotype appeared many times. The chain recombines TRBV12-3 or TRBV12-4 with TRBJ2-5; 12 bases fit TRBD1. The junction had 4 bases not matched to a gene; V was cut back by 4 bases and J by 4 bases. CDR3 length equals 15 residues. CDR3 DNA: TGTGCCAGCAGTTATGGGACAGGGGGCCGAGAGACCCAGTACTTC. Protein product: CASSYGTGGRETQYF.

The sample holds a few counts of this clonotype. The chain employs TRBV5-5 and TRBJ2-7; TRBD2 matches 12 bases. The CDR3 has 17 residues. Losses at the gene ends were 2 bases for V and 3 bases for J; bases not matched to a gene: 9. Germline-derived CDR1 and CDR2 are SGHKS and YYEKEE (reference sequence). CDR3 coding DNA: TGTGCCAGCAGCTTACATCTAGGACTAGCGGGGATCTACGAGCAGTACTTC. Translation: CASSLHLGLAGIYEQYF.

The CDR3 bases are TGTGCCAGCAGCTTGAACGGGAGAGGCCACAATGAGCAGTTCTTC. Amino acid sequence: CASSLNGRGHNEQFF. The gene calls are TRBV5-8 and TRBJ2-1, with TRBD2 as a possible D gene (6 bases). Germline V gene lookup returns CDR1 SGHTS and CDR2 YDEGEE. This CDR3 is 15 amino acids long. Trimming removed 1 base at V and 5 bases at J, with 13 bases between.

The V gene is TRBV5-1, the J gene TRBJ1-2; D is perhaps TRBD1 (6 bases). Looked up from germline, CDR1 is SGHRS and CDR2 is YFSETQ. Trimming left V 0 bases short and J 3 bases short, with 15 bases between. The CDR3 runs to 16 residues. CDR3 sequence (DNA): TGCGCCAGCAGCTTGGGACTGGTGGGGGCGGACTATGGCTACACCTTC. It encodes CASSLGLVGADYGYTF.

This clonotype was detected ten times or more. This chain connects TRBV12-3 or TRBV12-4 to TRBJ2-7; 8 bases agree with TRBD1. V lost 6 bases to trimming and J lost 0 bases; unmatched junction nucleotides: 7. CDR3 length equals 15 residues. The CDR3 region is CASRRDRPSSYEQYF. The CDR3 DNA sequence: TGTGCCAGCAGGAGGGACAGGCCAAGCTCCTACGAGCAGTACTTC.

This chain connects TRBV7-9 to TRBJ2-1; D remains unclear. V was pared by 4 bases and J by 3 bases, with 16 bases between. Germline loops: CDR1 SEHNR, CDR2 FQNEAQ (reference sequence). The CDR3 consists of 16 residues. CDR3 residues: CASSSRSQPSYNEQFF. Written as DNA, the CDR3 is TGTGCCAGCAGCTCCCGTTCCCAGCCGAGCTACAATGAGCAGTTCTTC.

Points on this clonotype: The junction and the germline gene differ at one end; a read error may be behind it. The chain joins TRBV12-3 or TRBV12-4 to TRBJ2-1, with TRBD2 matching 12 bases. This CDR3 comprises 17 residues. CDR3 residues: CASSSYEAKRTSGRPRF. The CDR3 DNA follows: TGTGCCAGCAGTTCCTACGAGGCCAAAAGAACTAGCGGGAGGCCCAGGTTC.

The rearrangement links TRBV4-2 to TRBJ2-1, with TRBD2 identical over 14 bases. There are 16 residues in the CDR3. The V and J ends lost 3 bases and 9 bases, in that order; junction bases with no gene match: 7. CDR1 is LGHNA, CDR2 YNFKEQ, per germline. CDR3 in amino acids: CASSQLGLAGVGEQFF. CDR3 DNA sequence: TGTGCCAGCAGCCAGCTGGGACTAGCGGGAGTCGGTGAGCAGTTCTTC.

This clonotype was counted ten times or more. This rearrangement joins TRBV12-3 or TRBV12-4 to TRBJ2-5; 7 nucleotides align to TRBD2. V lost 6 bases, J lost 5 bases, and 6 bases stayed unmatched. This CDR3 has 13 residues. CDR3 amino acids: CASSRLAQETQYF. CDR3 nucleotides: TGTGCCAGCAGCCGACTAGCCCAGGAGACCCAGTACTTC.